The 5 T cell receptor beta chains given below trace back to one sample, sequenced in a study of shared clonotypes between healthy human individuals. Data came from immunoSEQ multiplex PCR; TCRdb stores just in-frame clones and leaves some out. The table lists under 600,000 clones, around 80% of them singletons, with approximately 12% in the top ten. The specimen sequenced was PBMCs. The receptor set was obtained from a woman in her forties in good health. Some clones in this sample may be carry-over from other donors' samples.

This chain connects TRBV7-2 to TRBJ1-3, with TRBD1 matching 7 bases. CDR1 and CDR2 (germline): SGHTA, FQGNSA. The CDR3 is 15 residues long. V trimming: 5 bases; J trimming: 6 bases; junction bases outside the gene matches: 10. The CDR3 DNA is TGTGCCAGCAGCCCCCTCGACAGGGACTCAAACACCATATATTTT. Its translation is CASSPLDRDSNTIYF.

The rearrangement links TRBV11-3 to TRBJ2-7, with D unclear. The CDR3 totals 17 residues. V gave up 5 bases and J gave up 1 base, with 21 bases separating them. Germline V CDR1 and CDR2: SGHNT, YENEEA. The DNA for the CDR3 is TGTGCCAGCAGCCTTACCGCCGGAAGCGCGCCGTCCTACGAGCAGTACTTC. Amino acid sequence: CASSLTAGSAPSYEQYF.

In its sample, this clone was seen a few times. The chain links TRBV28 to TRBJ1-1; 7 bases match TRBD1. Per germline, CDR1 MDHEN and CDR2 SYDVKM. The CDR3 is made up of 15 amino acids. Losses at the gene ends were 5 bases for V and 0 bases for J; bases not matched to a gene: 6. CDR3 sequence: CASSLTTGMNTEAFF. CDR3 nucleotides: TGTGCCAGCAGTCTGACGACAGGGATGAACACTGAAGCTTTCTTT.

The chain recombines TRBV9 with TRBJ1-2; 8 bases map to TRBD1. This CDR3 spans 15 amino acids. With V trimmed by 0 bases and J by 2 bases, 3 bases remained unmatched. The germline CDR1 and CDR2 sequences are SGDLS and YYNGEE. The CDR3 coding sequence is TGTGCCAGCAGCGTAGCCGGGACAGGAAACTATGGCTACACCTTC. This translates into CASSVAGTGNYGYTF.

This clone is categorized as medium-sized. The sample contains more than one DNA sequence encoding this CDR3. V and J are TRBV6-1 and TRBJ2-2; D could derive from TRBD1 or TRBD2 (5 bases each). Trimming removed 5 bases at V and 3 bases at J, with 10 bases between. Germline CDR1 reads MNHNS; CDR2 reads SASEGT. CDR3 length: 14 residues. The CDR3 loop reads CASSLLGDTGELFF. The DNA of the CDR3 is TGTGCCAGCAGTCTTTTGGGGGACACCGGGGAGCTGTTTTTT.